This is a list of T cell receptor beta chains from one sample in a study of CD8 T cells in Susac syndrome. TCRdb processed the immunoSEQ multiplex PCR reads anew with MiXCR; each CDR3 protein has one entry. This table has approximately 190,000 distinct CDR3 sequences, approximately 94% appearing once. The sequencing sample was made of CD4+ T cells from PBMCs. These receptors all stem from a human donor with Susac syndrome. CDR3s include the opening cysteine and the closing phenylalanine or tryptophan. D genes are given only for firm matches. Not every row has a clone size; where given, it reads once, few, many or a size class.

len	d_gene	abundance	j_gene	v_gene	CDR3aa	CDR3nt
13	NA	NA	TRBJ1-2	TRBV7-8	CASSLALGYGYTF	TGTGCCAGCAGCTTAGCGTTGGGCTATGGCTACACCTTC
13	NA	NA	TRBJ2-7	TRBV5-6	CASSFYSSYEQYF	TGTGCCAGCAGCTTTTACAGCTCCTACGAGCAGTACTTC
13	NA	once	TRBJ1-1	TRBV9	CASSARGYTEAFF	TGTGCCAGCAGCGCTCGGGGGTACACTGAAGCTTTCTTT
11	NA	NA	TRBJ1-4	TRBV20-1	CSASFAEKLFF	TGCAGTGCTAGTTTCGCCGAAAAACTGTTTTTT
15	TRBD1	NA	TRBJ1-1	TRBV3-1	CASSQVQGAGTEAFF	TGTGCCAGCAGCCAAGTGCAGGGGGCAGGCACTGAAGCTTTCTTT
15	NA	NA	TRBJ2-1	TRBV24-1	CATSGGRGSYNEQFF	TGTGCCACCAGTGGGGGAAGGGGGAGCTACAATGAGCAGTTCTTC
13	NA	NA	TRBJ2-2	TRBV29-1	CSVGVRPTGELFF	TGCAGCGTTGGGGTACGCCCGACTGGGGAGCTGTTTTTT
12	NA	NA	TRBJ2-4	TRBV14	CASSDDLNIQYF	TGTGCCAGCAGCGATGACTTGAACATTCAGTACTTC
15	NA	NA	TRBJ2-5	TRBV30	CAWSATRLVVETQYF	TGTGCCTGGAGTGCCACAAGACTAGTAGTTGAGACCCAGTACTTC
14	NA	NA	TRBJ2-1	TRBV19	CASSIQGSYNEQFF	TGTGCCAGTAGTATTCAGGGCTCCTACAATGAGCAGTTCTTC
14	NA	NA	TRBJ1-1	TRBV25-1	CASSGPPGGTEAFF	TGTGCCAGCAGTGGCCCCCCGGGTGGCACTGAAGCTTTCTTT
13	NA	NA	TRBJ1-2	TRBV7-8	CASSQTMGYGYTF	TGTGCCAGCAGCCAAACGATGGGCTATGGCTACACCTTC
15	TRBD2	few	TRBJ2-6	TRBV12-3/TRBV12-4	CASSFSGAGANVLTF	TGTGCCAGCAGTTTTAGCGGGGCTGGGGCCAACGTCCTGACTTTC
13	NA	NA	TRBJ2-3	TRBV20-1	CSARTIRTDTQYF	TGCAGTGCTAGAACTATAAGGACAGATACGCAGTATTTT
15	TRBD1	NA	TRBJ1-2	TRBV7-2	CASSKGDSRYYGYTF	TGTGCCAGCAGCAAAGGGGACAGCCGCTACTATGGCTACACCTTC
15	TRBD1	NA	TRBJ2-5	TRBV11-2	CASSLGGTGRETQYF	TGTGCCAGCAGCTTGGGGGGGACAGGGAGGGAGACCCAGTACTTC
13	NA	NA	TRBJ1-2	TRBV20-1	CSASQGTFYGYTF	TGCAGTGCTAGCCAGGGAACTTTCTATGGCTACACCTTC